This record concerns one T cell receptor (beta chain) sequence. The data derive from a study of blood T cell repertoires in COVID-19. Study as a whole: Samples came from the United States, Italy and Spain, spanning acute and convalescent COVID-19. The cDNA or gDNA used as material had been derived from T cells, B-cell-depleted T cells, or PBMCs.

The CDR3 extends over 16 amino acids. In germline, CDR1 is KGHDR, CDR2 SFDVKD. The J segment lost 1 base and the V segment lost 2 bases, leaving 2 bases of the junction unmatched. Authors' methods: Nucleated cell counts were estimated from reference gene primer amplification. The protocol was immunoSEQ multiplex PCR, while the TCRdb copy is restricted to in-frame clones and leaves out a portion. D and trimming were read from the DNA, whereas the V and J calls and clone size are those reported in that table. The table includes just over 250,000 clones, 70% to 90% detected once. V gene TRBV24-1 combines with J gene TRBJ1-4; the match to TRBD1 covers 8 bases. Sample: peripheral blood. The clonotype was recovered from a woman in her 50s with acute or convalescent COVID-19. DNA of the CDR3: TGTGCCACCAGTGATTCGGGGACAGGAACTAATGAAAAACTGTTTTTT. It yields the protein CATSDSGTGTNEKLFF.